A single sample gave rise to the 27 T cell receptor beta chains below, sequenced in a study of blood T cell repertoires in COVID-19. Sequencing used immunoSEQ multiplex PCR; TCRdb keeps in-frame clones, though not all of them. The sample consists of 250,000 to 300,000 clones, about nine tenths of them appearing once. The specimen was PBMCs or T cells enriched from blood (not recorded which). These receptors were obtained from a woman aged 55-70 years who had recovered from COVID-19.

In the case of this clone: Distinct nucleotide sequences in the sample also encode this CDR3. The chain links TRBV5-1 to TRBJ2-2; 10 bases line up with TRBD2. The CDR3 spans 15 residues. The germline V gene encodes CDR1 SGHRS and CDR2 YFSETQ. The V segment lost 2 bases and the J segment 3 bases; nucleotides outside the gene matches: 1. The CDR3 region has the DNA TGCGCCAGCAGCTTCCTAGCGGGGGACACCGGGGAGCTGTTTTTT. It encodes CASSFLAGDTGELFF.

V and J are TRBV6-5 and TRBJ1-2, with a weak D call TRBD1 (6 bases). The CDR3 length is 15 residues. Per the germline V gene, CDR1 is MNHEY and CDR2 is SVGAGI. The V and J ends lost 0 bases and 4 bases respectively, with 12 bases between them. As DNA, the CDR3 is TGTGCCAGCAGTTACTCGAAGCAGGGGTCCTATGGCTACACCTTC. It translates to CASSYSKQGSYGYTF.

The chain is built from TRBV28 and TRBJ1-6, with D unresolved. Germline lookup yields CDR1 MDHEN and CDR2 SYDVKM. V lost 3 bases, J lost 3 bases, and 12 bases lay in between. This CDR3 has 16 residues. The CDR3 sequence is CASSLGRSGYNSPLHF. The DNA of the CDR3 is TGTGCCAGCAGTTTGGGGAGGTCGGGCTATAATTCACCCCTCCACTTT.

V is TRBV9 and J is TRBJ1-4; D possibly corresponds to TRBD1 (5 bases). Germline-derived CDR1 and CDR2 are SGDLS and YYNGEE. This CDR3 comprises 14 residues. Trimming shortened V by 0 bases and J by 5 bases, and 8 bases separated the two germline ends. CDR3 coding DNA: TGTGCCAGCAGCGTAGACGGGGGGAATGAAAAACTGTTTTTT. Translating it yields CASSVDGGNEKLFF.

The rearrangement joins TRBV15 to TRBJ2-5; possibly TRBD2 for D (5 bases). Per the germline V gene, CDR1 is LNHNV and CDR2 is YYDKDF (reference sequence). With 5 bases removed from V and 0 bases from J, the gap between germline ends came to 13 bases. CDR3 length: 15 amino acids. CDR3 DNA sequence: TGTGCCACCAGCCTGCGGACGGGGTACCAAGAGACCCAGTACTTC. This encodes CATSLRTGYQETQYF.

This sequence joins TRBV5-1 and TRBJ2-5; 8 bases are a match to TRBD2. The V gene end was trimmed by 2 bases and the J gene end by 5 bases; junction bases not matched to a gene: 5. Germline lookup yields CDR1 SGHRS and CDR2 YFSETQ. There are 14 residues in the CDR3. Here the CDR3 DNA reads TGCGCCAGCAGCTTTCGGGAGGGCCGGGAGACCCAGTACTTC. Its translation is CASSFREGRETQYF.

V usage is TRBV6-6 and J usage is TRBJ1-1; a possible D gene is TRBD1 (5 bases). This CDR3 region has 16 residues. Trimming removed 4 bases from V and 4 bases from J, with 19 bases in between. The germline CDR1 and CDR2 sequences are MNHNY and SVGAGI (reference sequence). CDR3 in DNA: TGTGCCAGCAGTTCCCCTGTTGGAGGGACGGGCACTGAAGCTTTCTTT. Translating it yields CASSSPVGGTGTEAFF.

The CDR3 region is CARRKATQTKGDAKNIQYF. In DNA, the CDR3 is TGTGCCAGGAGGAAGGCAACCCAAACTAAGGGGGATGCCAAAAACATTCAGTACTTC. This rearrangement joins TRBV19 to TRBJ2-4, with D perhaps matching TRBD1 (6 bases). V gave up 9 bases and J gave up 1 base, with 28 bases separating them. Germline-derived CDR1 and CDR2 are LNHDA and SQIVND (reference sequence). The CDR3 contains 19 residues.

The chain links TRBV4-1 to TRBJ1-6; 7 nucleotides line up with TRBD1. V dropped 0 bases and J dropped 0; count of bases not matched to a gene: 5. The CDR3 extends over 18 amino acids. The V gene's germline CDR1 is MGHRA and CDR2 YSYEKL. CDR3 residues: CASSQDSQGPSYNSPLHF. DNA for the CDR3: TGCGCCAGCAGCCAAGATTCACAGGGGCCCTCCTATAATTCACCCCTCCACTTT.

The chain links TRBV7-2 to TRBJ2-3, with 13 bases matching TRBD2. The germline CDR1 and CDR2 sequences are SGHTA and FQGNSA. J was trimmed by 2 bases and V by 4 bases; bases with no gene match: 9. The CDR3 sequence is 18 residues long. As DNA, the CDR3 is TGTGCCAGCAGCTCCAGCGCGGGACTAGCGGGGTCCACAGATACGCAGTATTTT. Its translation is CASSSSAGLAGSTDTQYF.

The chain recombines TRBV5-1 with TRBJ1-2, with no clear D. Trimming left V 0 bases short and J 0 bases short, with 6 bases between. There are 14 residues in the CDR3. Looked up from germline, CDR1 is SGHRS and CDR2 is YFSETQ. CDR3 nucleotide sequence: TGCGCCAGCAGCTTGGTCGGGGCTAACTATGGCTACACCTTC. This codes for CASSLVGANYGYTF. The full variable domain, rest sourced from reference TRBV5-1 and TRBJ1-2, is KAGVTQTPRYLIKTRGQQVTLSCSPISGHRSVSWYQQTPGQGLQFLFEYFSETQRNKGNFPGRFSGRQFSNSRSEMNVSTLELGDSALYLCASSLVGANYGYTFGSGTRLTVV.

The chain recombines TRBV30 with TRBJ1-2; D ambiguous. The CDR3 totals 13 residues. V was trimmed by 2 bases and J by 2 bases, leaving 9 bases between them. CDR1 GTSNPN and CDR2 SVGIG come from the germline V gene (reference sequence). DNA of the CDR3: TGTGCCTGGAGTCAAGCGACGAACTATGGCTACACCTTC. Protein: CAWSQATNYGYTF.

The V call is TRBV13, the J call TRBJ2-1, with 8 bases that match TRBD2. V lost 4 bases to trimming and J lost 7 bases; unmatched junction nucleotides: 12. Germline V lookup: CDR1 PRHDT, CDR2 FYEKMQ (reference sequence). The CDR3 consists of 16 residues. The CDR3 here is CASSYRGSGAVNEQFF. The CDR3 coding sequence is TGTGCCAGCAGCTACCGGGGTAGCGGGGCCGTAAATGAGCAGTTCTTC.

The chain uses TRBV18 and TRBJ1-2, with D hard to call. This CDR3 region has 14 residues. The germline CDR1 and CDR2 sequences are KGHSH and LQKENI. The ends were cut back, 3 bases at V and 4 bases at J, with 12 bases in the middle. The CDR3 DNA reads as TGTGCCAGCTCACCGACTAGGAACTTCTATGGCTACACCTTC. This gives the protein CASSPTRNFYGYTF.

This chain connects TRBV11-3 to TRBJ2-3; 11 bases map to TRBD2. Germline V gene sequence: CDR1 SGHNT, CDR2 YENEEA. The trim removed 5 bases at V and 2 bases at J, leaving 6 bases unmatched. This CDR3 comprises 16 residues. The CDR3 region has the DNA TGTGCCAGCAGCAGAGGGACTAGCGGAGTCACAGATACGCAGTATTTT. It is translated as CASSRGTSGVTDTQYF.

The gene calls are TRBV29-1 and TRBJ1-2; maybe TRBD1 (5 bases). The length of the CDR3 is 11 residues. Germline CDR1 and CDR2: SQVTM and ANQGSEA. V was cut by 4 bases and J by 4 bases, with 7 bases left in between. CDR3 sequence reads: CSVVDIYGYTF. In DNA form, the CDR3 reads TGCAGCGTTGTGGACATCTATGGCTACACCTTC.

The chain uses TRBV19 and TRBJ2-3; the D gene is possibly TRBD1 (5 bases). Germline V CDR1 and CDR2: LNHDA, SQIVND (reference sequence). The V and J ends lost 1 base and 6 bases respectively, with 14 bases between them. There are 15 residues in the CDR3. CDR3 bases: TGTGCCAGTAGTATAGTCGGGCAGGGCTCCGATACGCAGTATTTT. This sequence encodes CASSIVGQGSDTQYF. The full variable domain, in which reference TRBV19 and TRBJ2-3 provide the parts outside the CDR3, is DGGITQSPKYLFRKEGQNVTLSCEQNLNHDAMYWYRQDPGQGLRLIYYSQIVNDFQKGDIAEGYSVSREKKESFPLTVTSAQKNPTAFYLCASSIVGQGSDTQYFGPGTRLTVL.

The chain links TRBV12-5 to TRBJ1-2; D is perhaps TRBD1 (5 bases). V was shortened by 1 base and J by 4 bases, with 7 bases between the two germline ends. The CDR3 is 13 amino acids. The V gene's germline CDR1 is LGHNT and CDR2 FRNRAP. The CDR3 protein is CASGLAGGYGYTF. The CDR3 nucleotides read TGTGCTAGTGGTTTGGCGGGGGGCTATGGCTACACCTTC.

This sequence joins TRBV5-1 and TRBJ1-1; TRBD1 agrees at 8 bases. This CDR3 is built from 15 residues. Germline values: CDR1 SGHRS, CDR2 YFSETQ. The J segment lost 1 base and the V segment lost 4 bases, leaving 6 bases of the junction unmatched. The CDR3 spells CASSPQTGENTEAFF. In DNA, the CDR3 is TGCGCCAGCAGCCCTCAGACAGGGGAGAACACTGAAGCTTTCTTT.

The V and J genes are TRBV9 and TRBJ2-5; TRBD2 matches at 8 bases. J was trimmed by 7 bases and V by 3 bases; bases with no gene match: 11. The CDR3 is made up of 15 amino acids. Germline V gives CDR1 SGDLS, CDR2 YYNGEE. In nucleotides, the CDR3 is TGTGCCAGCAGCGAGGTGGGGAGCGGGAGTGGGACCCAGTACTTC. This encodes CASSEVGSGSGTQYF.

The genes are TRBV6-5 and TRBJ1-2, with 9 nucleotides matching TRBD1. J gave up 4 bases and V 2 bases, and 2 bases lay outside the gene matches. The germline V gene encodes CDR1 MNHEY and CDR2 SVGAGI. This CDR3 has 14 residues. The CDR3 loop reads CASSYADRGYGYTF. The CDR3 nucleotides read TGTGCCAGCAGTTACGCGGACAGGGGCTATGGCTACACCTTC.

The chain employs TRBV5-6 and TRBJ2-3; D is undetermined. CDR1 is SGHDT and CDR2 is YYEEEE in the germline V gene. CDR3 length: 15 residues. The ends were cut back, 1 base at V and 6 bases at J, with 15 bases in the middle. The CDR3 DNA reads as TGTGCCAGCAGCTTGTCCCACAGTTCACCTGATACGCAGTATTTT. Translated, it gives CASSLSHSSPDTQYF. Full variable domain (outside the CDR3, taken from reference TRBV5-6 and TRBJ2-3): DAGVTQSPTHLIKTRGQQVTLRCSPKSGHDTVSWYQQALGQGPQFIFQYYEEEERQRGNFPDRFSGHQFPNYSSELNVNALLLGDSALYLCASSLSHSSPDTQYFGPGTRLTVL.

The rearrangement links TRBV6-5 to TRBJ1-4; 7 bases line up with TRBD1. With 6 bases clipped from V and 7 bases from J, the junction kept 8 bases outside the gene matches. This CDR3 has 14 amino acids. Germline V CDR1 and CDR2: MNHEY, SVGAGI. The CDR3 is CASSLTGDFEKLFF. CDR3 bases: TGTGCCAGCAGCCTCACAGGGGACTTTGAAAAACTGTTTTTT.

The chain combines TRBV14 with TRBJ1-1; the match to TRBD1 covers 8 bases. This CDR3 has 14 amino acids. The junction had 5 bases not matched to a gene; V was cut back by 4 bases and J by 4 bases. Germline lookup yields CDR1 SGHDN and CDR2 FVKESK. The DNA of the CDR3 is TGTGCCAGCAGCCGTTGGACAGGGACCACTGAAGCTTTCTTT. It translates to CASSRWTGTTEAFF.

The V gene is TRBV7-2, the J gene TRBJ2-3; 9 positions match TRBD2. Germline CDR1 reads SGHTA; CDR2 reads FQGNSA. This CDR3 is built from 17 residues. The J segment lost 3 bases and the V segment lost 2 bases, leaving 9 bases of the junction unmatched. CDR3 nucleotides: TGTGCCAGCAGCTTACGTTCTAGCGGGACTGGAACAGATACGCAGTATTTT. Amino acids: CASSLRSSGTGTDTQYF.

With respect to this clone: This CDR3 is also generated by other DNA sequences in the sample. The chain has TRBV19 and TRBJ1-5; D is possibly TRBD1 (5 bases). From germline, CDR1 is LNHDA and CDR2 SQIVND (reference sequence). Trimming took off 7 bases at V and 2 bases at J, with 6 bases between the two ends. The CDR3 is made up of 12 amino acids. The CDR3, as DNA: TGTGCCAGTAAAGGGGGCAATCAGCCCCAGCATTTT. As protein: CASKGGNQPQHF.

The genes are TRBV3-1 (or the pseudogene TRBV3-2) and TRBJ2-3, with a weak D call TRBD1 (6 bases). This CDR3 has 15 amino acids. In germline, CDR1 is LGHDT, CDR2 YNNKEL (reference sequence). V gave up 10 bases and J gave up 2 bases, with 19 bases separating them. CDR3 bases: TGTGCCACCACGAAGGACAGAGTTTCCACAGATACGCAGTATTTT. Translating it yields CATTKDRVSTDTQYF.